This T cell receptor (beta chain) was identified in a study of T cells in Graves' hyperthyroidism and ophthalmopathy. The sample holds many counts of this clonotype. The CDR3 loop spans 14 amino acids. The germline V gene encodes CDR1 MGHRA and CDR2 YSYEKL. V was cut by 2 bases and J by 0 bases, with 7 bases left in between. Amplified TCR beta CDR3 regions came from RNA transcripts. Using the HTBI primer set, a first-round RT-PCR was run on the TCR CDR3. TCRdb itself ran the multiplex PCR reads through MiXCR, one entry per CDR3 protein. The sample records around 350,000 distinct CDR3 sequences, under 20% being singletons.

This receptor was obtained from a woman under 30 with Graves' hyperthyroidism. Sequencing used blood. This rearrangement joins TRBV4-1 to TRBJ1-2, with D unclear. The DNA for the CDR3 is TGCGCCAGCAGCCAAAGGGAGTCTAACTATGGCTACACCTTC. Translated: CASSQRESNYGYTF.